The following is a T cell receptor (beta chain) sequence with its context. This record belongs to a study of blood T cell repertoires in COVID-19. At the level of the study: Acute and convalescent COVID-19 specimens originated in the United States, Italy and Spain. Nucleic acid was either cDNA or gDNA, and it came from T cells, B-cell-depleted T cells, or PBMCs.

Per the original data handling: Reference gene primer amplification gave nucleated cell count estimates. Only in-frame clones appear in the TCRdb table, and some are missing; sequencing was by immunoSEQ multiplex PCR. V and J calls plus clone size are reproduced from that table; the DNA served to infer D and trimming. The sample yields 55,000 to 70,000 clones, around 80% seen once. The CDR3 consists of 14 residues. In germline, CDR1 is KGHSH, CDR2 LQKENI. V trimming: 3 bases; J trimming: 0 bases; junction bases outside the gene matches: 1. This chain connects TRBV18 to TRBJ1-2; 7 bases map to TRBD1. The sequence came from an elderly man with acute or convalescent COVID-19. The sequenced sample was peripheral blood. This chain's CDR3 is CASSPTGANYGYTF. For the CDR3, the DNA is TGTGCCAGCTCACCCACAGGGGCTAACTATGGCTACACCTTC.